The 3 T cell receptor beta chains below come from one sample, sequenced in a study of CD8 T cells in ankylosing spondylitis (TCRdb year 2017). The library relied on 5' RACE. Instrument used: Illumina HiSeq 2500. TCRdb itself trimmed the public reads at Q25 with fastp, ran MiXCR and retained productive beta chains. Each entry merges the rows of one CDR3 protein and shows their most common DNA and genes. The sample contains about 150,000 distinct CDR3 sequences, 40% to 50% of them found a single time. The ten largest clones take up nearly 15% of the sample. The sequenced material came from synovial fluid, either unsorted or a sorted T cell fraction (not recorded which). These receptors were taken from a male donor with ankylosing spondylitis.

The chain employs TRBV29-1 and TRBJ1-5; TRBD1 might be the D (6 bases). V was cut by 7 bases and J by 0 bases, with 13 bases left in between. Germline values: CDR1 SQVTM, CDR2 ANQGSEA. CDR3 length equals 14 residues. The CDR3 reads CSAGGGDSNQPQHF. Written as DNA, the CDR3 is TGCAGCGCCGGAGGGGGGGATAGCAATCAGCCCCAGCATTTT.

The chain combines TRBV12-3 or TRBV12-4 with TRBJ1-5; TRBD1 might be the D (6 bases). The CDR3 runs 15 residues. Deletions cut 6 bases from V and 3 bases from J, with 15 bases between. CDR3 sequence (DNA): TGTGCCAGCAGCACTGGACAGAAAAACAATCAGCCCCAGCATTTT. It encodes CASSTGQKNNQPQHF.

This clonotype was seen only a few times. The CDR3 region is CASSLGSGLVNEQFF. The CDR3 DNA follows: TGCGCCAGCAGCTTGGGATCGGGATTGGTAAATGAGCAGTTCTTC. This chain links TRBV5-1 with TRBJ2-1; maybe TRBD2 (5 bases). The CDR3 contains 15 residues. Between the trimmed V and J ends, which lost 0 bases and 7 bases, there was a span of 14 bases. The germline V gene encodes CDR1 SGHRS and CDR2 YFSETQ.